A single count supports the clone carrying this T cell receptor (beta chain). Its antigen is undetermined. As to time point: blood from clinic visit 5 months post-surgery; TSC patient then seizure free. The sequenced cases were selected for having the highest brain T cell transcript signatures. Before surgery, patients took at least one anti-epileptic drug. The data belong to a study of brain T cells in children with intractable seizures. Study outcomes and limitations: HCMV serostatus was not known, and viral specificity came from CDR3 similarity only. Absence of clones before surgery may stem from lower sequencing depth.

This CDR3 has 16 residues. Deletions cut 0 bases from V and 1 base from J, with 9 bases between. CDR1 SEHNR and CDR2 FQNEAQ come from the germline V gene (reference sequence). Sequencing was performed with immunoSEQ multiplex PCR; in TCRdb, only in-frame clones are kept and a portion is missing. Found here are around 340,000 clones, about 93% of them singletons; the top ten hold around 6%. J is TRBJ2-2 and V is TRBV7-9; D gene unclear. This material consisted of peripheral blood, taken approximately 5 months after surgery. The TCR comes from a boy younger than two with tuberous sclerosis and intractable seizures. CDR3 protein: CASSLAPGENTGELFF. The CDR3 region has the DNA TGTGCCAGCAGCTTAGCCCCGGGTGAGAACACCGGGGAGCTGTTTTTT.